This passage covers 6 T cell receptor beta chains from one sample sequenced in a study of EBV T-cell therapy then PD-1 blockade in nasopharyngeal carcinoma. Treatment specified: AdE1-LMPpoly-expanded autologous EBV-specific T-cell therapy followed by anti-PD-1 nivolumab. No antigen has been identified for these receptors. TCRdb keeps only in-frame clones here, not all; method: immunoSEQ multiplex PCR. The data hold 15,000 or so clones, with over 70% observed a single time. The source material was CD8+ T cells from blood, sampled at day 0 from a patient whose treatment included autologous EBV-specific T cells and nivolumab. These receptors originate from a middle-aged man with nasopharyngeal carcinoma.

The chain is built from TRBV19 and TRBJ2-2; 9 bases are a match to TRBD1. The V and J ends lost 3 bases and 4 bases, in that order; junction bases with no gene match: 3. This CDR3 has 15 residues. Germline CDR1 reads LNHDA; CDR2 reads SQIVND (reference sequence). Written as DNA, the CDR3 is TGTGCCAGTAGTATCGGACAGGGGAGCACCGGGGAGCTGTTTTTT. The encoded protein is CASSIGQGSTGELFF.

V gene TRBV4-3 combines with J gene TRBJ2-4; TRBD2 matches 8 bases. CDR1 is LGHNA and CDR2 is YSLEER in the germline V gene. The V gene end was trimmed by 5 bases and the J gene end by 4 bases; junction bases not matched to a gene: 10. CDR3 length: 16 residues. CDR3 nucleotide sequence: TGCGCCAGCAGCAGTCGCCCACTAGCGGAGAAAAACATTCAGTACTTC. Translating gives CASSSRPLAEKNIQYF.

The V call is TRBV27, the J call TRBJ2-1; 7 bases are a match to TRBD2. CDR1 and CDR2 from the germline V gene are MNHEY and SMNVEV (reference sequence). The CDR3 is 14 amino acids. Trimming cost V 2 bases and J 4 bases; bases outside gene matches: 2. The CDR3 loop is CASSLGGEYNEQFF. The CDR3 bases are TGTGCCAGCAGTTTAGGGGGGGAATACAATGAGCAGTTCTTC.

The chain has TRBV5-5 and TRBJ1-1; TRBD1 aligns across 7 bases. The length of the CDR3 is 13 residues. CDR1 is SGHKS and CDR2 is YYEKEE in the germline V gene (reference sequence). Germline trimming cut 2 bases from V and 7 bases from J; bases unmatched to any gene: 5. Written as DNA, the CDR3 is TGTGCCAGCAGCTTCTATCAGGGGGATGAAGCTTTCTTT. Its protein product is CASSFYQGDEAFF. Together with reference TRBV5-5 and TRBJ1-1, the CDR3 gives the full variable domain: DAGVTQSPTHLIKTRGQQVTLRCSPISGHKSVSWYQQVLGQGPQFIFQYYEKEERGRGNFPDRFSARQFPNYSSELNVNALLLGDSALYLCASSFYQGDEAFFGQGTRLTVV.

The V call is TRBV28, the J call TRBJ2-1; TRBD1 might be the D (7 bases). V was trimmed by 3 bases and J by 12 bases, leaving 15 bases between them. The CDR3 extends over 13 amino acids. Germline CDR1 MDHEN, CDR2 SYDVKM. CDR3 in DNA: TGTGCCAGCAGTTTGTTTCAGGGGGGTGTGCAGTTCTTC. It translates to CASSLFQGGVQFF.

J is TRBJ1-1 and V is TRBV28; D is unresolved. The CDR3 is made up of 15 amino acids. CDR1 and CDR2 (germline): MDHEN, SYDVKM. V was cut by 1 base and J by 3 bases, with 12 bases left in between. Here the CDR3 DNA reads TGTGCCAGCAGTTTATTACCCCAGTCACACACTGAAGCTTTCTTT. It codes for CASSLLPQSHTEAFF.